One and the same sample provided the 2 T cell receptor beta chains below, sequenced in a study of cytotoxic CD8 clonotypes in ibrutinib-treated CLL. The method was immunoSEQ multiplex PCR; TCRdb's version includes in-frame clones alone and lacks a portion of them. The data show roughly 250,000 clones, with around 70% seen just once and roughly 14% held by the top ten. The sample was PBMCs, taken after 24 months of ibrutinib treatment. The source of these receptors is a human donor with chronic lymphocytic leukemia.

The chain employs TRBV7-9 and TRBJ1-5, with no clear D. The V end was cut by 1 base, the J end by 0 bases, with 10 bases between. Germline V gene sequence: CDR1 SEHNR, CDR2 FQNEAQ (reference sequence). CDR3 length equals 16 residues. The CDR3 loop is CASSLVGLGSNQPQHF. The CDR3 coding sequence is TGTGCCAGCAGCTTAGTCGGACTGGGTAGCAATCAGCCCCAGCATTTT. Drawing the rest from reference TRBV7-9 and TRBJ1-5, the complete variable domain is DTGVSQNPRHKITKRGQNVTFRCDPISEHNRLYWYRQTLGQGPEFLTYFQNEAQLEKSRLLSDRFSAERPKGSFSTLEIQRTEQGDSAMYLCASSLVGLGSNQPQHFGDGTRLSIL.

This clone was seen just once. The chain joins TRBV28 to TRBJ2-1; D ambiguous. V lost 5 bases to trimming and J lost 7 bases, with 9 bases between them. The germline gives CDR1 MDHEN, CDR2 SYDVKM. This CDR3 contains 12 residues. The CDR3 loop is CASSRIWNEQFF. In nucleotides, the CDR3 is TGTGCCAGCAGTCGAATTTGGAATGAGCAGTTCTTC.